The T cell receptor beta chain described here comes from a study of T cells after yellow fever vaccination. Study findings and constraints: Clones from primary vaccination mostly reappeared after the booster (around 97% CD4, over 85% CD8). From the bulk population, abundant clonotypes could contaminate and appear within FACS-sorted repertoires.

The V gene lost 4 bases and the J gene lost 1 base, with 13 bases spanning the gap. CDR3 size: 15 residues. The germline CDR1 and CDR2 sequences are WSHSY and SAAADI. TCRdb analysed the 5' RACE reads with MiXCR anew, one entry per CDR3 protein. There are more than 35,000 distinct CDR3 sequences in the sample; roughly 7% occur only once, and about 15% lies in the top ten. The clonotype was recovered from a young man who received the YFV17D yellow fever vaccine. V is TRBV10-2 and J is TRBJ2-5; the D gene is possibly TRBD2 (5 bases). Here the sequenced sample was CD8+ T cells not binding an NS4B(214-222) dextramer, sorted from PBMCs, taken 45 days after the yellow fever booster vaccination. The CDR3 protein is CASSGRWLAQETQYF. As DNA, the CDR3 is TGCGCCAGCAGTGGGAGGTGGCTGGCCCAAGAGACCCAGTACTTC.